This passage covers 11 T cell receptor beta chains from one sample sequenced in a study of cytomegalovirus exposure and HLA in healthy donors (dated by TCRdb to 2017 to 2019). The library was made by the immunoSEQ multiplex PCR assay. A mixture of 60 forward primers for TCR Vbeta segments and 13 reverse primers for TCR Jbeta segments was used in the multiplex PCR. In its TCRdb copy, this immuneACCESS table keeps in-frame sequences only and misses some clones. Where compared with another copy, unresolved V genes explain less than half of these, and the others have no known cause. The sample data list about 240,000 clones, and approximately 82% of these were observed just once. The top ten hold about 8% of the sample. Specimen: PBMCs. The receptors were gathered from a woman aged 60-70 years in good health and CMV-seropositive.

V and J are TRBV5-1 and TRBJ2-7; 9 bases are shared with TRBD2. V dropped 1 base and J dropped 4; count of bases not matched to a gene: 6. Germline lookup yields CDR1 SGHRS and CDR2 YFSETQ. The CDR3 extends over 15 amino acids. The CDR3 DNA reads TGCGCCAGCAGCTTGTCTAGCGGGATCGTTTACGAGCAGTACTTC. Its translation: CASSLSSGIVYEQYF. The variable domain in full, with the rest retrieved from reference TRBV5-1 and TRBJ2-7, is KAGVTQTPRYLIKTRGQQVTLSCSPISGHRSVSWYQQTPGQGLQFLFEYFSETQRNKGNFPGRFSGRQFSNSRSEMNVSTLELGDSALYLCASSLSSGIVYEQYFGPGTRLTVT.

The chain is built from TRBV6-1 and TRBJ1-2; a possible D gene is TRBD1 (5 bases). With 5 bases removed from V and 4 bases from J, the gap between germline ends came to 11 bases. The CDR3 is made up of 13 amino acids. Germline V lookup: CDR1 MNHNS, CDR2 SASEGT. DNA for the CDR3: TGTGCCAGCAGTAAGGACAAATTCTATGGCTACACCTTC. This gives the protein CASSKDKFYGYTF.

This chain uses TRBV10-3 with TRBJ1-2, with D perhaps matching TRBD1 (5 bases). This CDR3 comprises 13 residues. The germline V gene has CDR1 ENHRY and CDR2 SYGVKD. V lost 7 bases and J 3 bases, leaving 12 bases between the germline ends. The CDR3 region has the DNA TGTGCCATCAAGGGGTTGCCAGACTATGGCTACACCTTC. This translates into CAIKGLPDYGYTF.

The J gene is TRBJ2-2, the V gene TRBV18; D may be TRBD2 (5 bases). Trimming took off 4 bases at V and 4 bases at J, with 19 bases between the two ends. Germline lookup yields CDR1 KGHSH and CDR2 LQKENI. This CDR3 region has 17 residues. CDR3 amino acids: CASSRIREQSGTGELFF. CDR3 in DNA: TGTGCCAGCTCACGGATTAGGGAGCAGAGTGGCACCGGGGAGCTGTTTTTT. The whole variable domain, filled in from reference TRBV18 and TRBJ2-2, reads NAGVMQNPRHLVRRRGQEARLRCSPMKGHSHVYWYRQLPEEGLKFMVYLQKENIIDESGMPKERFSAEFPKEGPSILRIQQVVRGDSAAYFCASSRIREQSGTGELFFGEGSRLTVL.

The CDR3 loop reads CASSSWGRGEKLFF. CDR3 DNA sequence: TGTGCCAGCAGTTCATGGGGGAGGGGTGAAAAACTGTTTTTT. V gene TRBV27 combines with J gene TRBJ1-4; D may be TRBD1 (5 bases). CDR1 is MNHEY, CDR2 SMNVEV, per germline (reference sequence). Trimming removed 4 bases from V and 7 bases from J, with 13 bases in between. The CDR3 runs 14 residues. Filled out from reference TRBV27 and TRBJ1-4, the complete variable domain reads EAQVTQNPRYLITVTGKKLTVTCSQNMNHEYMSWYRQDPGLGLRQIYYSMNVEVTDKGDVPEGYKVSRKEKRNFPLILESPSPNQTSLYFCASSSWGRGEKLFFGSGTQLSVL.

The chain has TRBV30 and TRBJ2-5; possibly TRBD1 for D (6 bases). The CDR3 is 16 residues long. Per the germline V gene, CDR1 is GTSNPN and CDR2 is SVGIG (reference sequence). V was pared by 1 base and J by 3 bases, with 18 bases between. The CDR3 DNA sequence: TGTGCCTGGAGTGGGGGGCAGAGAGGAAGGAAAGAGACCCAGTACTTC. Translating gives CAWSGGQRGRKETQYF.

The V and J genes are TRBV4-1 and TRBJ2-7, with D maybe TRBD2 (6 bases). The CDR3 extends over 15 amino acids. Per the germline V gene, CDR1 is MGHRA and CDR2 is YSYEKL. Trimming removed 0 bases at V and 3 bases at J, with 12 bases between. CDR3 sequence reads: CASSQDGTGVYEQYF. The CDR3 coding sequence is TGCGCCAGCAGCCAAGATGGGACTGGAGTCTACGAGCAGTACTTC.

V gene TRBV5-1 combines with J gene TRBJ2-7, with 7 bases aligning to TRBD1. V was pared by 0 bases and J by 5 bases, with 5 bases of the junction left unmatched. This CDR3 is 14 amino acids long. The germline V gene encodes CDR1 SGHRS and CDR2 YFSETQ. CDR3 amino acids: CASSLEGAINEQYF. In DNA, the CDR3 is TGCGCCAGCAGCTTGGAGGGGGCGATCAACGAGCAGTACTTC.

The chain recombines TRBV6-1 with TRBJ1-3; D call uncertain. Germline V lookup: CDR1 MNHNS, CDR2 SASEGT. Trimming removed 8 bases at V and 0 bases at J, with 8 bases between. This CDR3 has 13 amino acids. Here the CDR3 reads CASPRDSGNTIYF. The CDR3 region has the DNA TGTGCCAGCCCACGAGACTCTGGAAACACCATATATTTT.

The chain uses TRBV7-9 and TRBJ2-1; TRBD1 matches 9 bases. The CDR3 loop spans 15 amino acids. V was clipped by 1 base and J by 12 bases; unmatched bases: 10. The germline V gene has CDR1 SEHNR and CDR2 FQNEAQ (reference sequence). CDR3 residues: CASSLEGQGIMGQFF. The CDR3 DNA follows: TGTGCCAGCAGCTTAGAGGGACAGGGTATAATGGGGCAGTTCTTC.

The CDR3 region has the DNA TGCGCCAGCAGCTTACGGGAGACTGCTTCCGGGGAGCTGTTTTTT. Its translation is CASSLRETASGELFF. V usage is TRBV5-1 and J usage is TRBJ2-2; a possible D gene is TRBD2 (6 bases). Germline CDR1 SGHRS, CDR2 YFSETQ. This CDR3 comprises 15 residues. V was clipped by 2 bases and J by 6 bases, with 14 bases between them.